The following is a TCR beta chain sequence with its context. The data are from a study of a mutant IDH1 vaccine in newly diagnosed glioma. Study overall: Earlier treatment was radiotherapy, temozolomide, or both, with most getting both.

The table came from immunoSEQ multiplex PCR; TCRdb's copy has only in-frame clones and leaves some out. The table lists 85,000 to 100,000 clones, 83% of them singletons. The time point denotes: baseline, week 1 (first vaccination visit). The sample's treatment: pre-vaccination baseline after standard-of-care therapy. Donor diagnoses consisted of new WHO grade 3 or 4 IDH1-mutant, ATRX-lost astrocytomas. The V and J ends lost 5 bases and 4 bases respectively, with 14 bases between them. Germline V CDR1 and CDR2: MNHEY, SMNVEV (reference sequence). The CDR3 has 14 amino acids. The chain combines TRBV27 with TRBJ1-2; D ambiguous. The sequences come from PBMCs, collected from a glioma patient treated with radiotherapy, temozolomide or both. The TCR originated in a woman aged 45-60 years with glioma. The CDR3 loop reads CASSKEGPSYGYTF. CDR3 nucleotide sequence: TGTGCCAGCAGTAAGGAAGGGCCGTCCTATGGCTACACCTTC.